This T cell receptor (beta chain) comes out of a study of regulatory T cells in long-lasting Graves disease. In this sample, this clonotype turned up many times. As to time point: newly diagnosed GD, antithyroid drugs for less than 3 months. Making the TCR library involved RNA that had been extracted from PBMCs. Graves' disease diagnosis used American Thyroid Association guidelines. According to the study, TCR beta libraries were built with iRepertoire HTBI primers and CDR3-region Arm-PCR. In the original analysis: Across all samples, about 60 TRBV segments and 15 or so TRBJ segments were identified. A single record per CDR3 protein comes from TCRdb applying MiXCR to the multiplex PCR reads. The V and J calls here are based on TCRdb, not the publication. The table includes 350,000 to 550,000 distinct CDR3 sequences, 12% to 15% detected once. The same sample was also studied in work on T cells in Graves' hyperthyroidism and ophthalmopathy. Per that paper: Any patient presenting with uncontrolled infection, other autoimmune disease, pregnancy or lactation was left out.

The material was peripheral blood mononuclear cells (PBMCs), obtained at new diagnosis, from a patient treated with antithyroid drugs. The TCR was taken from a woman in her 50s with Graves disease.

The CDR3 region has the DNA TGCGCCAGCTCCCGGGAGACTAGGGGCCGAGAGACCCAGTACTTC. This gives the protein CASSRETRGRETQYF. The V and J genes are TRBV5-1 and TRBJ2-5; D perhaps matches TRBD2 (6 bases). Germline V gene sequence: CDR1 SGHRS, CDR2 YFSETQ. The CDR3 sequence is 15 residues long. Trimming pared 7 bases from V and 4 bases from J, leaving 20 bases between.